This T cell receptor beta chain was recovered during a study of blood T cell repertoires in COVID-19 (dated by TCRdb to 2020 to 2021). About the investigation overall: The collaborator samples originated in the United States, Italy and Spain and spanned the acute and convalescent phases of COVID-19. The prospective study material was composed of cDNA or gDNA derived from T cells, B-cell-depleted T cells, or PBMCs. Subjects who had been exposed to COVID-19, were actively infected with it, or had recovered from it provided the deeply sampled blood TCRbeta repertoires that made up the dataset. The repertoires were released in a freely available public database meant as a resource for research on the immune response to SARS-CoV-2. Samples were obtained from the ongoing ImmuneRACE study (first 160 participants) and from over 1,000 subjects provided by 6 global collaborators. A de-identified subject ID, COVID-19 status, age in years and sex were almost always included in the sample metadata. Where HLA class I and class II types were available, the types were taken from metadata supplied by the sample provider, not from assay-based typing.

Comments on this clone: Its target antigen remains unknown. Base qualities are not recorded, but no much larger clone differs from it by a single base.

Based on the germline V gene (reference sequence), the CDR1 and CDR2 sequences are MNHEY and SMNVEV. Trimming at the junction amounts to 3 bases on V and 5 bases on J, and the germline ends lie 13 bases apart. The cysteine opens and the phenylalanine closes a CDR3 of 14 amino acids. The sequence is cut down to CDR3 DNA, 42 bases in frame from base 1. Overall study outcomes, separate from this receptor: The quantity of clinical and demographic metadata differed by source and by participant and was supplied without curation.

One collaborating source in Seattle enrolled patients during active infection and followed them longitudinally through the course of disease. Whole blood was collected in K2EDTA tubes by collaborating institutions according to the institutions' own protocols. For TCRbeta analysis, collaborator samples were shipped as frozen whole blood, as isolated PBMCs, or as DNA extracted from either sample type. The immunoSEQ Assay, a bias-controlled multiplex PCR, was used to amplify TCRbeta CDR3 regions from genomic DNA. The source study handled its data this way. The number of nucleated cells in each sample was estimated by amplification of reference gene primers within the assay. Sequence reads were collapsed and filtered to measure the absolute abundance of every unique TCRbeta CDR3 rearrangement. For each sample, productive Simpson clonality was calculated as the square root of Simpson's diversity index across productive rearrangements. The clones in this table, taken by TCRdb from immuneACCESS, are in-frame only. Not every clone is retained; where verified, under half of the shortfall comes from an unresolved V gene, and the cause of the rest is unknown. V and J calls and clone size are given by that table; D and trimming were obtained from the DNA. This sample holds roughly 45,000 clones; approximately 93% were observed only once. The ten largest clones represent 1% of the sample.

Sequencing was performed on peripheral blood. The receptor's source is a man aged 60-69 years with COVID-19, enrolled during active disease. The chain was built from TRBV27 and TRBJ1-2; the D gene is possibly TRBD1, with 5 bases matching. The DNA sequence follows: TGTGCCAGCAGTTTTTCCAGGGTACCTTATGGCTACACCTTC. It encodes CASSFSRVPYGYTF.